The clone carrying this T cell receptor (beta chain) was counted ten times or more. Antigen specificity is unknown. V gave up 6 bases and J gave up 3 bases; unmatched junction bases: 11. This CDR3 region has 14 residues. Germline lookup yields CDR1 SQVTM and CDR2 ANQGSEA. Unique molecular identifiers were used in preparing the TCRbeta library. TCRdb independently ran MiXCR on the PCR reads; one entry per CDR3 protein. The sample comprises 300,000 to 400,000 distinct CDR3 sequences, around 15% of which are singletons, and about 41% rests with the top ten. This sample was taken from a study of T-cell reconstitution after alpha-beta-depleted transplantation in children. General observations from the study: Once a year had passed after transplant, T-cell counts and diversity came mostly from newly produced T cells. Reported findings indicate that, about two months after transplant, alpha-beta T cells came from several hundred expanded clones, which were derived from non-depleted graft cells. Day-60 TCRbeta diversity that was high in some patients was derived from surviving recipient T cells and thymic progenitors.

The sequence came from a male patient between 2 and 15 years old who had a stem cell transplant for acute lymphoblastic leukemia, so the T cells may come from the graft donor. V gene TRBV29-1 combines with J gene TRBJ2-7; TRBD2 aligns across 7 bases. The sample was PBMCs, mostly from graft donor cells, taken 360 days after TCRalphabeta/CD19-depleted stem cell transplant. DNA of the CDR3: TGCAGCGTCGCCCCCTACGGACTAGACTACGAGCAGTACTTC. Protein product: CSVAPYGLDYEQYF.